Each of the 30 T cell receptor beta chains below was sequenced from the same sample in a study of T-cell memory formation after mild COVID-19. MiXCR was run by TCRdb on the 5' RACE reads, yielding one entry per CDR3 protein. The table shows under 550,000 distinct CDR3 sequences, with 15% to 20% occurring only once. Sequenced material: PBMCs or a T cell subset sorted from them (not recorded which). All receptors derive from an adult woman who had mild COVID-19 (a few samples of this study predate the infection). Cell type and time point are not known.

This clonotype showed up many times. V and J are TRBV12-3 or TRBV12-4 and TRBJ2-2; D not certain. Trimming removed 3 bases from V and 6 bases from J, with 8 bases in between. This CDR3 has 13 residues. CDR3 in DNA: TGTGCCAGCAGTTTGCCAGGTGCCGGGGAGCTGTTTTTT. This encodes CASSLPGAGELFF.

The chain joins TRBV27 to TRBJ2-1, with 8 bases matching TRBD2. Germline trimming cut 0 bases from V and 7 bases from J; bases unmatched to any gene: 8. Germline V gives CDR1 MNHEY, CDR2 SMNVEV (reference sequence). The CDR3 loop spans 16 amino acids. The CDR3 nucleotides are TGTGCCAGCAGTTTATCGGCGGGAGGAGTAATAAATGAGCAGTTCTTC. Amino acid sequence: CASSLSAGGVINEQFF.

V gene TRBV4-3 combines with J gene TRBJ2-7; D tentatively fits TRBD1 or TRBD2 (5 bases each). Germline V gives CDR1 LGHNA, CDR2 YSLEER. The CDR3 spans 15 residues. V shed 3 bases and J shed 3 bases, with 15 bases lying between them. The CDR3 sequence is CASSQGRRDGYEQYF. The CDR3 region has the DNA TGCGCCAGCAGCCAGGGACGTCGGGACGGCTACGAGCAGTACTTC.

The chain employs TRBV2 and TRBJ1-1; D might be TRBD1 (6 bases). Germline V gene sequence: CDR1 SNHLY, CDR2 FYNNEI. Trimming stripped 9 bases from V and 5 bases from J, with 13 bases between. This CDR3 is built from 12 residues. CDR3 bases: TGTGCCAGTCAGCAGGGGACAACTGAAGCTTTCTTT. Its translation is CASQQGTTEAFF. The whole variable domain, remainder taken from reference TRBV2 and TRBJ1-1, is EPEVTQTPSHQVTQMGQEVILRCVPISNHLYFYWYRQILGQKVEFLVSFYNNEISEKSEIFDDQFSVERPDGSNFTLKIRSTKLEDSAMYFCASQQGTTEAFFGQGTRLTVV.

In the case of this clonotype: Given a much more abundant clone one base away, this may be a read error. This chain links TRBV30 with TRBJ2-2; 9 bases are shared with TRBD2. The CDR3 runs to 14 residues. CDR1 and CDR2 (germline): GTSNPN, SVGIG (reference sequence). The ends lost 0 bases at V and 9 bases at J; junction bases unmatched: 5. Here the CDR3 DNA reads TGTGCCTGGAGTGTCCGCGGGGGGGCCCGGGAGCTGTTTTTT. This gives the protein CAWSVRGGARELFF.

In this sample, this clonotype turned up a few times. This chain connects TRBV9 to TRBJ2-2; 9 bases agree with TRBD1. This CDR3 is 16 amino acids long. With V trimmed by 6 bases and J by 6 bases, 12 bases remained unmatched. Germline values: CDR1 SGDLS, CDR2 YYNGEE. DNA for the CDR3: TGTGCCAGCAATGACCTGGGACAGGGTGCCCCCGGGGAGCTGTTTTTT. This sequence encodes CASNDLGQGAPGELFF.

This clonotype appeared many times. The chain employs TRBV12-3 or TRBV12-4 and TRBJ1-2, with 7 bases identical to TRBD1. V was pared by 6 bases and J by 2 bases, with 3 bases of the junction left unmatched. CDR3 length: 13 amino acids. CDR3 protein: CASSLGQNYGYTF. The CDR3 DNA reads TGTGCCAGCAGCTTGGGACAGAACTATGGCTACACCTTC.

The V and J genes are TRBV6-5 and TRBJ2-5; 13 nucleotides align to TRBD2. This CDR3 has 16 residues. Germline CDR1 reads MNHEY; CDR2 reads SVGAGI. J lost 4 bases, V lost 6 bases, and 8 bases had no gene match. CDR3 in DNA: TGTGCCAGCAGAAAACTAGCGGGGGGGCCCGGAGAGACCCAGTACTTC. It specifies CASRKLAGGPGETQYF.

This clonotype was seen ten or more times. The chain is built from TRBV6-2 or TRBV6-3 and TRBJ1-1; no firm D call. V was shortened by 3 bases and J by 1 base, with 15 bases between the two germline ends. Germline lookup yields CDR1 MNHEY and CDR2 SVGEGT. The CDR3 runs to 16 residues. The CDR3 DNA sequence: TGTGCCAGCAGTTATTCCTTGGGCACCAGGAACACTGAAGCTTTCTTT. Translation gives CASSYSLGTRNTEAFF.

The chain is built from TRBV5-6 and TRBJ1-1; D unclear. The V and J ends lost 1 base and 3 bases respectively, with 10 bases between them. This CDR3 spans 14 amino acids. Germline values: CDR1 SGHDT, CDR2 YYEEEE. As DNA, the CDR3 is TGTGCCAGCAGCTTGTTAGGCCGGGACACTGAAGCTTTCTTT. Its translation is CASSLLGRDTEAFF.

This clonotype appeared a few times. V usage is TRBV7-8 and J usage is TRBJ2-3; 8 bases are shared with TRBD2. The length of the CDR3 is 15 residues. Trimming took 5 bases from V and 0 from J; bases not matched to a gene: 4. From germline, CDR1 is SGHVS and CDR2 FQNEAQ. CDR3: CASSGSGVSTDTQYF. The CDR3 DNA reads TGTGCCAGCAGCGGTAGCGGGGTTAGCACAGATACGCAGTATTTT.

This clonotype was detected a few times. This sequence joins TRBV10-3 and TRBJ2-5; TRBD2 matches 9 bases. The CDR3 totals 14 residues. J was trimmed by 3 bases and V by 6 bases; bases with no gene match: 5. Germline assignment: CDR1 ENHRY and CDR2 SYGVKD. CDR3 residues: CAISPGLAEETQYF. CDR3 in DNA: TGTGCCATCAGCCCGGGACTAGCAGAAGAGACCCAGTACTTC.

V gene TRBV7-2 combines with J gene TRBJ2-3, with TRBD2 matching over 8 bases. Germline CDR1 is SGHTA and CDR2 is FQGNSA. CDR3 size: 15 residues. V gave up 4 bases and J gave up 1 base; unmatched junction bases: 4. The CDR3 spells CASSWISGGTDTQYF. The CDR3 coding sequence is TGTGCCAGCAGCTGGATTAGCGGGGGCACAGATACGCAGTATTTT. Using reference TRBV7-2 and TRBJ2-3 for the parts outside the CDR3, the full variable domain is GAGVSQSPSNKVTEKGKDVELRCDPISGHTALYWYRQSLGQGLEFLIYFQGNSAPDKSGLPSDRFSAERTGGSVSTLTIQRTQQEDSAVYLCASSWISGGTDTQYFGPGTRLTVL.

CDR3 nucleotides: TGTGCCAGCAGTTTGCACGACAGTTACGAGCAGTACTTC. This codes for CASSLHDSYEQYF. The gene calls are TRBV27 and TRBJ2-7, with D maybe TRBD1 (5 bases). Between the trimmed V and J ends, which lost 3 bases and 4 bases, there was a span of 10 bases. CDR3 size: 13 residues. The germline CDR1 and CDR2 sequences are MNHEY and SMNVEV (reference sequence).

This clonotype was recorded only once. V gene TRBV5-1 combines with J gene TRBJ1-2; D unresolved. The CDR3 is 14 residues long. Between the trimmed V and J ends, which lost 4 bases and 2 bases, there was a span of 12 bases. Looked up from germline, CDR1 is SGHRS and CDR2 is YFSETQ. DNA for the CDR3: TGCGCCAGCAGCATCACGGACTCGAACTATGGCTACACCTTC. The encoded protein is CASSITDSNYGYTF.

Only a few counts were recorded for this clonotype. V gene TRBV27 combines with J gene TRBJ2-5, with D hard to call. Trimming shortened V by 6 bases and J by 2 bases, and 13 bases separated the two germline ends. The germline CDR1 and CDR2 sequences are MNHEY and SMNVEV (reference sequence). This CDR3 contains 14 residues. CDR3 sequence (DNA): TGTGCCAGCAGCTATCGCTGGAGACAAGAGACCCAGTACTTC. Translation: CASSYRWRQETQYF.

The J gene is TRBJ2-3, the V gene TRBV5-1; D is tentatively TRBD1 or TRBD2 (6 bases each). This CDR3 is 15 amino acids long. With 2 bases removed from V and 3 bases from J, the gap between germline ends came to 13 bases. The germline CDR1 and CDR2 sequences are SGHRS and YFSETQ. CDR3 amino acids: CASSFRGAGTDTQYF. The CDR3 coding sequence is TGCGCCAGCAGCTTCAGGGGCGCGGGAACAGATACGCAGTATTTT.

The DNA for the CDR3 is TGTGCCAGCAGTCTCAGGGGGCGGGCGACCGGGGAGCTGTTTTTT. It codes for CASSLRGRATGELFF. J is TRBJ2-2 and V is TRBV3-1, with 8 bases aligning to TRBD1. Germline CDR1 LGHDT, CDR2 YNNKEL (reference sequence). The CDR3 is made up of 15 amino acids. V was clipped by 6 bases and J by 5 bases; unmatched bases: 8.

This clonotype was seen a few times. The rearrangement uses TRBV5-1 and TRBJ1-6; D not certain. V shed 2 bases and J shed 7 bases, with 10 bases lying between them. The CDR3 runs 14 residues. CDR1 is SGHRS, CDR2 YFSETQ, per germline. Written as DNA, the CDR3 is TGCGCCAGCAGCTTCTGGACCGAGAATTCACCCCTCCACTTT. As protein: CASSFWTENSPLHF.

This clonotype was counted a few times. The chain is built from TRBV7-2 and TRBJ2-2, with TRBD2 identical over 7 bases. The germline CDR1 and CDR2 sequences are SGHTA and FQGNSA. With 8 bases clipped from V and 5 bases from J, the junction kept 8 bases outside the gene matches. This CDR3 region has 14 residues. The CDR3 nucleotides read TGTGCCAGCCCCCCGGGACTAAAGACCGGGGAGCTGTTTTTT. Its protein product is CASPPGLKTGELFF. Looking up the rest from reference TRBV7-2 and TRBJ2-2 gives the full variable domain: GAGVSQSPSNKVTEKGKDVELRCDPISGHTALYWYRQSLGQGLEFLIYFQGNSAPDKSGLPSDRFSAERTGGSVSTLTIQRTQQEDSAVYLCASPPGLKTGELFFGEGSRLTVL.

This sequence joins TRBV6-1 and TRBJ1-2; the D is unclear. From germline, CDR1 is MNHNS and CDR2 SASEGT. V dropped 0 bases and J dropped 2 bases, with 7 bases sitting between them. This CDR3 spans 14 amino acids. CDR3 in DNA: TGTGCCAGCAGTGAAGCGGTCAGGAACTATGGCTACACCTTC. It is translated as CASSEAVRNYGYTF.

This chain uses TRBV7-9 with TRBJ1-6; weak D call: TRBD1 (5 bases). Germline values: CDR1 SEHNR, CDR2 FQNEAQ (reference sequence). This CDR3 comprises 14 residues. V was trimmed by 2 bases and J by 6 bases, leaving 8 bases between them. The CDR3 DNA reads as TGTGCCAGCAGCTTAAGCGGGACTAATTCACCCCTCCACTTT. Translated, it gives CASSLSGTNSPLHF.

This clonotype has only a few counts. This sequence joins TRBV29-1 and TRBJ2-7; 8 positions match TRBD1. The trim removed 4 bases at V and 4 bases at J, leaving 6 bases unmatched. The germline V gene encodes CDR1 SQVTM and CDR2 ANQGSEA. There are 13 residues in the CDR3. This CDR3 is CSVVLTGEYEQYF. The CDR3 nucleotides read TGCAGCGTTGTATTGACAGGGGAGTACGAGCAGTACTTC.

Here the CDR3 DNA reads TGTGCCAGCAGCTTGGCCAGGGGCGGGGTAAGGAGCTACAATGAGCAGTTCTTC. This sequence encodes CASSLARGGVRSYNEQFF. The V call is TRBV5-6, the J call TRBJ2-1; perhaps D is TRBD1 or TRBD2 (6 bases each). Between the trimmed V and J ends, which lost 0 bases and 3 bases, there was a span of 19 bases. The CDR3 runs 18 residues. CDR1 and CDR2 (germline): SGHDT, YYEEEE.

This rearrangement joins TRBV18 to TRBJ1-2; D gene uncertain. CDR3 length: 14 amino acids. From germline, CDR1 is KGHSH and CDR2 LQKENI. Trimming pared 6 bases from V and 0 bases from J, leaving 11 bases between. CDR3 sequence (DNA): TGTGCCAGCTCCCAACGGCAGGCTAACTATGGCTACACCTTC. This translates into CASSQRQANYGYTF.

J is TRBJ2-1 and V is TRBV24-1; the D gene is possibly TRBD2 (5 bases). Trimming stripped 5 bases from V and 0 bases from J, with 13 bases between. Germline V CDR1 and CDR2: KGHDR, SFDVKD. The CDR3 runs to 16 residues. Written as DNA, the CDR3 is TGTGCCACCAGTGCGTATAGCGTTAGCTCCTACAATGAGCAGTTCTTC. Translated: CATSAYSVSSYNEQFF.

This clonotype has only a few counts. This sequence joins TRBV7-6 and TRBJ2-1, with 7 positions matching TRBD1. Germline loops: CDR1 SGHVS, CDR2 FNYEAQ. The CDR3 is 15 amino acids. Trimming removed 5 bases from V and 8 bases from J; junction bases left unmatched: 12. CDR3 sequence reads: CASSPRQGLIHEQFF. The CDR3 DNA reads as TGTGCCAGCAGCCCCCGACAGGGTTTGATCCATGAGCAGTTCTTC.

This chain links TRBV5-6 with TRBJ2-7; no reliable D call. The CDR3 totals 12 residues. Germline loops: CDR1 SGHDT, CDR2 YYEEEE. The germline V and J ends were trimmed by 7 bases and 5 bases, with 13 bases remaining between them. The CDR3 bases are TGTGCCAGCGGCCCCTGGCGCGACGAGCAGTACTTC. This encodes CASGPWRDEQYF.

This clonotype has more than one count but fewer than ten. The chain employs TRBV20-1 and TRBJ2-1; D call uncertain. The CDR3 is 17 residues long. The V end was cut by 1 base, the J end by 0 bases, with 16 bases between. CDR1 and CDR2 (germline): DFQATT, SNEGSKA (reference sequence). The CDR3 reads CSARVSGETLSYNEQFF. The CDR3 DNA reads TGCAGTGCTAGAGTGTCGGGCGAGACACTCTCCTACAATGAGCAGTTCTTC.

J is TRBJ2-3 and V is TRBV7-2; the D gene is possibly TRBD1 (8 bases). Deletions cut 6 bases from V and 2 bases from J, with 27 bases between. This CDR3 spans 19 amino acids. Germline V gene data show CDR1 as SGHTA and CDR2 as FQGNSA. The DNA for the CDR3 is TGTGCCAGCAGTTCCAGGGGGCGCAGGGCTAGCGGTTTCACAGATACGCAGTATTTT. It yields the protein CASSSRGRRASGFTDTQYF.